The source of this T cell receptor beta chain is a study of CD8+ T cells in alopecia areata. Study results and limitations: While patients received tofacitinib, many expanded lesional clones remained present in scalp and blood. Scalp samples also yield sequences from resident alphabeta T cells of normal skin. The treated group had a single nonresponder, limiting CD8+ expansion-response conclusions.

RNA was isolated and reverse transcribed to cDNA, the sequencing template. TCRdb's table, derived via immunoSEQ multiplex PCR, lists solely in-frame clones and lacks some. The table shows fewer than 250,000 clones, with around 66% occurring only once. Documented treatment: oral pan-JAK inhibitor, 5-10 mg twice daily. Sorting separated CD4+ and CD8+ T cells out of PBMCs. As to this clone: Its cognate antigen is unknown.

Germline V gives CDR1 SGHTA, CDR2 FQGNSA. The CDR3 has 14 residues. V gave up 5 bases and J gave up 4 bases, with 12 bases separating them. The input for sequencing was CD4+ T cells sorted from blood, taken at week 4, from a patient treated with tofacitinib. This sequence joins TRBV7-2 and TRBJ1-5, with D possibly matching TRBD1 (6 bases). The origin of this receptor is a human donor with alopecia areata. The CDR3 loop reads CASSPHQGNQPQHF. CDR3 nucleotides: TGTGCCAGCAGCCCTCATCAGGGGAATCAGCCCCAGCATTTT.